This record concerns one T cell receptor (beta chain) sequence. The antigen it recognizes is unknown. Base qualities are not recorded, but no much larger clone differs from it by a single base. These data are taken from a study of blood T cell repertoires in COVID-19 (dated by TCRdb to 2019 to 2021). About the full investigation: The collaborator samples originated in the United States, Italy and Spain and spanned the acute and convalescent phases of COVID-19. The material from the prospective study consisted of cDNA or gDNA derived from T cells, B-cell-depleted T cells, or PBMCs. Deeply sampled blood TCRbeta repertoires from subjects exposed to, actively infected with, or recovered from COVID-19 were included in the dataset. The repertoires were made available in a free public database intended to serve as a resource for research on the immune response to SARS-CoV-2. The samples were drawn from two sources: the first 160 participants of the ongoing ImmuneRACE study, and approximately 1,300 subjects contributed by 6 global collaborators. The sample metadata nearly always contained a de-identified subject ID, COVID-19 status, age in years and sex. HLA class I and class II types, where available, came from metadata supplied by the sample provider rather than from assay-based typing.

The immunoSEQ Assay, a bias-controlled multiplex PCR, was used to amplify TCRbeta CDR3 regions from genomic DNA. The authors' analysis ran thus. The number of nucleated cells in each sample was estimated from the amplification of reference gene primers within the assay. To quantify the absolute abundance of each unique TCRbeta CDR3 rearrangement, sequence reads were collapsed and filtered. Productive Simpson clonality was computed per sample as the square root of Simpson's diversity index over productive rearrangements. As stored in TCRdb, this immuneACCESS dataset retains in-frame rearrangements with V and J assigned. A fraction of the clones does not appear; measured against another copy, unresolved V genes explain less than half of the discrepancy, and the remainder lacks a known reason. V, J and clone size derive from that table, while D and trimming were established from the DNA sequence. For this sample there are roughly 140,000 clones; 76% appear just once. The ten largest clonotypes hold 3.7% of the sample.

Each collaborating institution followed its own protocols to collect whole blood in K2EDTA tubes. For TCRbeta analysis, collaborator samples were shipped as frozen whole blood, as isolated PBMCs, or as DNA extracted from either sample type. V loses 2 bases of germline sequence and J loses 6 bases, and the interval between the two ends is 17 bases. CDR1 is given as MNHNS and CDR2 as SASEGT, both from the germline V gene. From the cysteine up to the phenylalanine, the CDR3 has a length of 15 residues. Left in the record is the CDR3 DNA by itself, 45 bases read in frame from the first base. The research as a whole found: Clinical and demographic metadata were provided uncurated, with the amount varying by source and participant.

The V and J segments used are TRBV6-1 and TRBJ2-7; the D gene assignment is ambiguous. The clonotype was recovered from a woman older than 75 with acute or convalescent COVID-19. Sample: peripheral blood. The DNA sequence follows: TGTGCCAGCAGTGAATTGGAACGGGTACGTATCGAGCAGTACTTC. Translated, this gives CASSELERVRIEQYF.